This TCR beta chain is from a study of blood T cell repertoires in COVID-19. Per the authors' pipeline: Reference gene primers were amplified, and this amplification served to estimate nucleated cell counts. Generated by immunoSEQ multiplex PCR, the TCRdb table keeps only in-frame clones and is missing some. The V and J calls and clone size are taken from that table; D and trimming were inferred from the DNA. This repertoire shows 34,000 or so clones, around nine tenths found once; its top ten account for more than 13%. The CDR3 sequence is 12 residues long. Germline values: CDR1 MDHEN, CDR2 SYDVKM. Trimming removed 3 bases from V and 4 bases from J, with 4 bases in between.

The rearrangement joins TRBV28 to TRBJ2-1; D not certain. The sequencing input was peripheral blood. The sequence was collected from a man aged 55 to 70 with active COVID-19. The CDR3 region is CASSLRYNEQFF. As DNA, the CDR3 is TGTGCCAGCAGTTTGAGGTACAATGAGCAGTTCTTC.